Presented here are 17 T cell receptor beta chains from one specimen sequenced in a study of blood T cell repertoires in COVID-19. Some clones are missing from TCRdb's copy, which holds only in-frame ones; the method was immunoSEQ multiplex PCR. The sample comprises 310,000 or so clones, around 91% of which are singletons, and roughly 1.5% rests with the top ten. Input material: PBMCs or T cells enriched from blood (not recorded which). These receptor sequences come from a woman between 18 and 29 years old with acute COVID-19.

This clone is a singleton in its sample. The CDR3 nucleotides are TGTGCCAGCTCACCACCAGGAGGGATAAGGGTGTCGGGCGGAAACACCATATATTTT. Its protein is CASSPPGGIRVSGGNTIYF. The chain links TRBV18 to TRBJ1-3, with D uncertain. CDR3 length: 19 residues. Germline assignment: CDR1 KGHSH and CDR2 LQKENI. Trimming took 0 bases from V and 4 from J, leaving 22 bases between them.

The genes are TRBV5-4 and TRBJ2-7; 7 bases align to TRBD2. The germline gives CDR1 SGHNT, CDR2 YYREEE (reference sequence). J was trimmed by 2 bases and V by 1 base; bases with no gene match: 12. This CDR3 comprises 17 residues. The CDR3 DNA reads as TGTGCCAGCAGCTTGTTTACATTAGCGGGTAGAGCCTACGAGCAGTACTTC. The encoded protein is CASSLFTLAGRAYEQYF.

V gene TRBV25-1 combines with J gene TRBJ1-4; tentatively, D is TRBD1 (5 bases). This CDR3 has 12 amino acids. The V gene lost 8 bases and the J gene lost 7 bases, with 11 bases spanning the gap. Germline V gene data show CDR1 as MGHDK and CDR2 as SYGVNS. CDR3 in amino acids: CASGGTVEKLFF. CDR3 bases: TGTGCCAGCGGCGGGACGGTTGAAAAACTGTTTTTT.

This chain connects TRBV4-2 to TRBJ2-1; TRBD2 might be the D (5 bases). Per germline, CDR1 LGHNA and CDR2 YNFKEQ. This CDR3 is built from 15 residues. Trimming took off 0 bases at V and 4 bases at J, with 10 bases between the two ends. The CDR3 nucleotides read TGTGCCAGCAGCCAAGATATGGGCGGGTACAATGAGCAGTTCTTC. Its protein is CASSQDMGGYNEQFF.

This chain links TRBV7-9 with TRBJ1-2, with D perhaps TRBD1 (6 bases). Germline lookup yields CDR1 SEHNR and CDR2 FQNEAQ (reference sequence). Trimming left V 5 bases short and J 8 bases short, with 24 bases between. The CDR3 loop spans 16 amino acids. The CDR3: CASSHPLLAGGPGYTF. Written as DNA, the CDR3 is TGTGCCAGCAGCCATCCCTTACTCGCGGGGGGCCCAGGCTACACCTTC.

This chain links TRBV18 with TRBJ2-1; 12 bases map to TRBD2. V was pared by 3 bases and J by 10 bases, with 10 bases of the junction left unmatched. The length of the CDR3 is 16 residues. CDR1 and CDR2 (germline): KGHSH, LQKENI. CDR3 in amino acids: CASSPRTSGTPYEQFF. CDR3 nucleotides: TGTGCCAGCTCACCCCGGACTAGCGGGACACCTTACGAGCAGTTCTTC.

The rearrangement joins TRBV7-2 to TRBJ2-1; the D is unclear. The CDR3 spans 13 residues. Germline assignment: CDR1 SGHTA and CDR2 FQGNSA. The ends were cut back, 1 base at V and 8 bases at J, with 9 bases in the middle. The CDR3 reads CASSLGPPDEQFF. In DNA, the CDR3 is TGTGCCAGCAGCTTAGGGCCTCCCGATGAGCAGTTCTTC.

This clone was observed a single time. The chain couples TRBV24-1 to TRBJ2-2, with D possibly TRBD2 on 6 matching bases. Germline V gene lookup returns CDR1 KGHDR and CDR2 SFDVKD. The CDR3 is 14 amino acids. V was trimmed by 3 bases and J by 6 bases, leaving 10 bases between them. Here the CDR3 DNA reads TGTGCCACCAGTGATCTATCTAGCGCCGGGGAGCTGTTTTTT. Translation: CATSDLSSAGELFF.

As DNA, the CDR3 is TGTGCCAGCAGCCAAGGAAGGGCCAGCGGGGACGGGGAGACCCAGTACTTC. It is translated as CASSQGRASGDGETQYF. V usage is TRBV4-2 and J usage is TRBJ2-5; 7 bases fit TRBD2. The CDR3 length is 17 residues. Trimming took 1 base from V and 5 from J; bases not matched to a gene: 13. Germline CDR1 and CDR2: LGHNA and YNFKEQ.

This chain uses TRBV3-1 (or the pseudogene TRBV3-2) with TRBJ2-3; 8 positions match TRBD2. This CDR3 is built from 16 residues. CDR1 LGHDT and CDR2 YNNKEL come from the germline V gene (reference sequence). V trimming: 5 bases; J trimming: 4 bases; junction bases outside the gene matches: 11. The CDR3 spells CASSTTGGGRADTQYF. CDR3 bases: TGTGCCAGCAGCACTACTGGCGGGGGGCGGGCAGATACGCAGTATTTT.

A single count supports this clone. CDR3 in DNA: TGTGCCAGCAGTTACAGGGTCTCCCTTTATGGCTACACCTTC. Translated: CASSYRVSLYGYTF. The V and J genes are TRBV28 and TRBJ1-2; a weak D match, TRBD1 (6 bases). Germline CDR1 MDHEN, CDR2 SYDVKM. The CDR3 loop spans 14 amino acids. V was clipped by 4 bases and J by 5 bases, with 14 bases between them.

CDR3: CASSDSAGVVYEQYF. CDR3 DNA sequence: TGTGCCAGCAGTGATAGCGCGGGAGTGGTCTACGAGCAGTACTTC. The chain combines TRBV6-1 with TRBJ2-7; 7 positions match TRBD2. The CDR3 length is 15 residues. Germline CDR1 MNHNS, CDR2 SASEGT. With V trimmed by 3 bases and J by 3 bases, 8 bases remained unmatched.

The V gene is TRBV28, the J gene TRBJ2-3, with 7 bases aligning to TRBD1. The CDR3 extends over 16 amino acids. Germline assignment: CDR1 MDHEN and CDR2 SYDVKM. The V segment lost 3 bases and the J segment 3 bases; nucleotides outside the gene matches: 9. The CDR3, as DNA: TGTGCCAGCAGTTTGCCCATTACAGGGGTTACAGATACGCAGTATTTT. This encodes CASSLPITGVTDTQYF.

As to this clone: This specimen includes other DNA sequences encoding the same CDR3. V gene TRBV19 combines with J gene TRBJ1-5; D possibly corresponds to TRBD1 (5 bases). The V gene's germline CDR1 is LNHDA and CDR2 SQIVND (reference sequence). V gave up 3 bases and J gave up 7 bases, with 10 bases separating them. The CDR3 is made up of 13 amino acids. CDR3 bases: TGTGCCAGTAGTATCCGGGGGGAACAGCCCCAGCATTTT. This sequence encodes CASSIRGEQPQHF.

The CDR3: CASSASPPLFEYTEAFF. The CDR3 DNA follows: TGCGCCAGCAGCGCAAGCCCCCCTTTATTCGAGTACACTGAAGCTTTCTTT. The chain employs TRBV4-1 and TRBJ1-1, with no clear D. The CDR3 is 17 amino acids. Per the germline V gene, CDR1 is MGHRA and CDR2 is YSYEKL. V was clipped by 5 bases and J by 3 bases, with 22 bases between them.

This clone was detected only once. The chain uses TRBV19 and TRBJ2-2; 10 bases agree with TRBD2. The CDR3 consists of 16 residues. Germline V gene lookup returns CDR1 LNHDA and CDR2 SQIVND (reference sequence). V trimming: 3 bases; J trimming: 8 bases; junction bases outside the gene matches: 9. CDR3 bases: TGTGCCAGTAGTATCGGCCTAGCGGGAGATTCTGGGGAGCTGTTTTTT. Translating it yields CASSIGLAGDSGELFF.

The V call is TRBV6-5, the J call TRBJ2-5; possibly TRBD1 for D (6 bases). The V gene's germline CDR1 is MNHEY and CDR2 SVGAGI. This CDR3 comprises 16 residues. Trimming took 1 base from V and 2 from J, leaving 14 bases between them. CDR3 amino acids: CASSYFTGLGQETQYF. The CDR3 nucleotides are TGTGCCAGCAGTTACTTTACAGGGTTGGGGCAAGAGACCCAGTACTTC.